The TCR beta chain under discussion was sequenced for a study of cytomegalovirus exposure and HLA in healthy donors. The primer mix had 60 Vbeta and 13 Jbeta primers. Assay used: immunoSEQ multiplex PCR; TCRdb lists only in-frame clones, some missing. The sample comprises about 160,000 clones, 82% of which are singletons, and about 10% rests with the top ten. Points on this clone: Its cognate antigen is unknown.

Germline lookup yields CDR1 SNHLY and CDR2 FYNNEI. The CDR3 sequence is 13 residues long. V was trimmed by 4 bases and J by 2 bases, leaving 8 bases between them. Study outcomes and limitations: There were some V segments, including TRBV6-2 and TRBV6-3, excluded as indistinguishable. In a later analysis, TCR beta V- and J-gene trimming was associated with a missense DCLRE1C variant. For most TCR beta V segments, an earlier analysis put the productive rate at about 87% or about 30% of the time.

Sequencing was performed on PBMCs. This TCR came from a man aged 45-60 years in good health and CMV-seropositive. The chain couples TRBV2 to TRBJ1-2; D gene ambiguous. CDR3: CASSGTGNYGYTF. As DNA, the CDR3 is TGTGCCAGCAGTGGAACGGGAAACTATGGCTACACCTTC.